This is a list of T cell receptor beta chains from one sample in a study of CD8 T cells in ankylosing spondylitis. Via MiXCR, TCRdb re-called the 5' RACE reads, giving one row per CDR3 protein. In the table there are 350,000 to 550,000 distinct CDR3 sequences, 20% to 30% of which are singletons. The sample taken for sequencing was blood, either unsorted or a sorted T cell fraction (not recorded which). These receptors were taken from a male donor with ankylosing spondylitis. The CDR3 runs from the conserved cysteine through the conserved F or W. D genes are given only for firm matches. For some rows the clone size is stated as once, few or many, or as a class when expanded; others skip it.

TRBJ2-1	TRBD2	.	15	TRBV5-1	TGCGCCAGCAGCACATGGACTAGCGGGAGCTATGAGCAGTTCTTC	CASSTWTSGSYEQFF
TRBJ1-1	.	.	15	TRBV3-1	TGTGCCAGCAGCCGGGATGGGCAGGGGAGCACTGAAGCTTTCTTT	CASSRDGQGSTEAFF
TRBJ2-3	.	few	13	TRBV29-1	TGCAGCGCCCGACAGGCGTCCACAGATACGCAGTATTTT	CSARQASTDTQYF
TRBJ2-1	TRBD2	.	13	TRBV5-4	TGTGCCAGCAGCACCGGGACTAGCCTTGAGCAGTTCTTC	CASSTGTSLEQFF
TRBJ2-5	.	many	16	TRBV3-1	TGTGCCAGCAGCCTCAGAACAGGGCCCCCACAAGAGACCCAGTACTTC	CASSLRTGPPQETQYF
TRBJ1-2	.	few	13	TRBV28	TGTGCCAGCAGTGATTCAGGCGGTAATGGCTACACCTTC	CASSDSGGNGYTF
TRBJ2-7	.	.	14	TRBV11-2	TGTGCCAGCAGTCGCAATGTGCAGGGGTGGGAGCAGTACTTC	CASSRNVQGWEQYF
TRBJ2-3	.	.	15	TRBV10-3	TGTGCCATCAGTGATCGGGACCTTACTACAGATACGCAGTATTTT	CAISDRDLTTDTQYF
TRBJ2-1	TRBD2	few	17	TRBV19	TGTGCCAGTAGTCCAAACCCGCTGACTAGCGTTTCCAATGAGCAGTTCTTC	CASSPNPLTSVSNEQFF
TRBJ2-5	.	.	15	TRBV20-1	TGCAGTGCTAGCTCTCCGCTGGACAGCCAAGAGACCCAGTACTTC	CSASSPLDSQETQYF
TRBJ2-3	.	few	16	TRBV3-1	TGTGCCAGCAGCCAGGCTCGTGGCAGGGAAACAGATACGCAGTATTTT	CASSQARGRETDTQYF
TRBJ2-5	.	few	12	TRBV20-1	TGCAGTGCTAGGACTAGAACAGAGACCCAGTACTTC	CSARTRTETQYF
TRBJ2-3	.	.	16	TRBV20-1	TGCAGTGCTAGAGATAGGAAGGGGGTTTACACAGATACGCAGTATTTT	CSARDRKGVYTDTQYF
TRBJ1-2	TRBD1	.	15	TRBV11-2	TGTGCCAGCAGCCCCACAGGGGGCAGAACCTATGGCTACACCTTC	CASSPTGGRTYGYTF
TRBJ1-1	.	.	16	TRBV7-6	TGTGCCAGCAGCTTACAGCACGGAAACTTGAACACTGAAGCTTTCTTT	CASSLQHGNLNTEAFF
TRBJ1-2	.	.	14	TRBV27	TGTGCCAGCAGTCCCGGTGGGGGCGACTATGGCTACACCTTC	CASSPGGGDYGYTF
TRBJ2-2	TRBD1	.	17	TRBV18	TGTGCCAGCTCACCTACCGGGACAGCCGTCCGGGGCGGGGAGCTGTTTTTT	CASSPTGTAVRGGELFF
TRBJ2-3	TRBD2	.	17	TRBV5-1	TGCGCCAGCAGCTTGGAAGGGGCTAGCGGGCGTCAAGATACGCAGTATTTT	CASSLEGASGRQDTQYF
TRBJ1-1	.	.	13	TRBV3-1	TGTGCCAGCAGCCACAGGGTAACAGTCGAAGCTTTCTTT	CASSHRVTVEAFF
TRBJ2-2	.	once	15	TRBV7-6	TGTGCCAGCAGCTTAGATCAGGGAAACACCGGGGAGCTGTTTTTT	CASSLDQGNTGELFF
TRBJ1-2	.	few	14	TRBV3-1	TGTGCCAGCAGCCAAGACACAGGCCTCTATGGCTACACCTTC	CASSQDTGLYGYTF
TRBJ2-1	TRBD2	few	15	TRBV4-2	TGTGCCAGCAGCCCTCAGCGGGATCTTCTCCGGGAGCAGTTCTTC	CASSPQRDLLREQFF
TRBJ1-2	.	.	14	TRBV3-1	TGTGCCAGCAGCCACCTAGAACGGGTGAAAGGCTACACCTTC	CASSHLERVKGYTF
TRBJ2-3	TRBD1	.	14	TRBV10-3	TGTGCCATCAGTGAGCCGCGAGGGGGCGATACGCAGTATTTT	CAISEPRGGDTQYF
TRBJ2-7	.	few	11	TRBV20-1	TGCAGTGTCAGAGGGAGCTACGAGCAGTACTTC	CSVRGSYEQYF
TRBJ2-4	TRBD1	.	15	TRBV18	TGTGCCAGCTCACCAGGCGACAGGGTGGTGGACATTCAGTACTTC	CASSPGDRVVDIQYF
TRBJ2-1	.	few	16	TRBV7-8	TGTGCCAGCAGCTTAAGGTGGGCCGAAATTCCCAATGAGCAGTTCTTC	CASSLRWAEIPNEQFF
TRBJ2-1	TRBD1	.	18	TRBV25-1	TGTGCCAGCAGTGAATCAGCTAACTGGGGACAGGGGTACAATGAGCAGTTCTTC	CASSESANWGQGYNEQFF
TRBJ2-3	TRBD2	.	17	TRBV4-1	TGCGCCAGCAGCCTATCCCGGACTAGCGGGAACGCAGATACGCAGTATTTT	CASSLSRTSGNADTQYF
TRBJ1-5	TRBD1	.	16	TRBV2	TGTGCCAGCAGTGAACTGGGGGCAGGGGGGGCTCAGCCCCAGCATTTT	CASSELGAGGAQPQHF
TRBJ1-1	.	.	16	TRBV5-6	TGTGCCAGCTGCTCTCTTAGGGGAAGTCGGAACACTGAAGCTTTCTTT	CASCSLRGSRNTEAFF
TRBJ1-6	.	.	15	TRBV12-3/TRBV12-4	TGTGCCAGCAGTTTAAACGGCGGCAAGAATTCACCCCTCCACTTT	CASSLNGGKNSPLHF
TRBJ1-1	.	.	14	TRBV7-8	TGTGCCAGCAGCACCTTCGGGGGGTACACTGAAGCTTTCTTT	CASSTFGGYTEAFF
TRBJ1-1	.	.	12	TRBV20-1	TGCAGTGCTAGGGGACAGAACACTGAAGCTTTCTTT	CSARGQNTEAFF
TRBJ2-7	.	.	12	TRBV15	TGTGCCATCTCGGCGGGAACCTACGAGCAGTACTTC	CAISAGTYEQYF
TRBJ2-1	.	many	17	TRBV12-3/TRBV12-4	TGTGCCAGCAGTTTGTCCGGGGGGCTCGGCTCCTACAATGAGCAGTTCTTC	CASSLSGGLGSYNEQFF
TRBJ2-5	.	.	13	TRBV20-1	TGCAGTGCTAGTCGCCGGACACAAGAGACCCAGTACTTC	CSASRRTQETQYF
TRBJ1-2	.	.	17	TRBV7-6	TGTGCCAGCAGCCCTGAAATGGGCAGAGAACATAACTATGGCTACACCTTC	CASSPEMGREHNYGYTF
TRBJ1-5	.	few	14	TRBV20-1	TGCAGTGCGACTCGTATACTAAGCAATCAGCCCCAGCATTTT	CSATRILSNQPQHF
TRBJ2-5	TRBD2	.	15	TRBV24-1	TGTGCCACCAGTGACAGACTAGCGTCCCAAGAGACCCAGTACTTC	CATSDRLASQETQYF
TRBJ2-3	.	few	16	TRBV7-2	TGTGCCAGCAGCCGAAAGGGACTGTCCCCCCGGCCTACGCAGTATTTT	CASSRKGLSPRPTQYF
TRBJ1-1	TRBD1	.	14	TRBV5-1	TGCGCCAGCAGAGCGGACAGGGGGAACACTGAAGCTTTCTTT	CASRADRGNTEAFF
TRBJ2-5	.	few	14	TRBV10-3	TGTGCCATCAGTGATGGCGCAGGCCAAGAGACCCAGTACTTC	CAISDGAGQETQYF
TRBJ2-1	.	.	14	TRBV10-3	TGTGCCATCAGTGGGGGGGAGATCGGTAATGAGCAGTTCTTC	CAISGGEIGNEQFF
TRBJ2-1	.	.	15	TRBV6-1	TGTGCCAGCATCGAGGCCGGGACACCTTACAATGAGCAGTTCTTC	CASIEAGTPYNEQFF
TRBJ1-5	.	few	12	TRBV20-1	TGCAGTGCTAGCCCAGGGGACGCTCCCCAGCATTTT	CSASPGDAPQHF
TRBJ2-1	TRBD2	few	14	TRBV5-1	TGCGCCAGCACTACTAGCGGGACCTACAATGAGCAGTTCTTC	CASTTSGTYNEQFF
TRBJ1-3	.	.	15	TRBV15	TGTGCCACCAGCAGAGATGGGGGATCTGGAAACACCATATATTTT	CATSRDGGSGNTIYF
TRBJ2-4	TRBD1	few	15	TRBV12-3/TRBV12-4	TGTGCCAGCAGTTTTACAGGGGGCAGTTCGATCATTCAGTACTTC	CASSFTGGSSIIQYF
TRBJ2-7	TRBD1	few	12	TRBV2	TGTGCCAGCAGTGCGGACAGGCCCCAGCAGTACTTC	CASSADRPQQYF
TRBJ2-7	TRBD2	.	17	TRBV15	TGTGCCACCAGCAGAGATTTAGGCTACAGCGGGAGCTACGAGCAGTACTTC	CATSRDLGYSGSYEQYF
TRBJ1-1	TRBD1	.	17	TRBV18	TGTGCCAGCTCACCATATTCGGACAGGGTGGGGTACACTGAAGCTTTCTTT	CASSPYSDRVGYTEAFF
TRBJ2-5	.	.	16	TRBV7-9	TGTGCCAGCAGTGTAGGGCGGACAAGACTGCAAGAGACCCAGTACTTC	CASSVGRTRLQETQYF
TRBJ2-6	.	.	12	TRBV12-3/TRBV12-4	TGTGCCAGCAACTGGGGGGCCAACGTCCTGACTTTC	CASNWGANVLTF
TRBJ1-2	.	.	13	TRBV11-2	TGTGCCAGCAGCAGCGGGGTTGGGCTTGGCTACACCTTC	CASSSGVGLGYTF